This T cell receptor (beta chain) is from a study of CD8 T cells in ankylosing spondylitis. Findings and limits, study-wide: Characteristic, it appeared, of ankylosing spondylitis blood was a TCR beta motif of eight highly homologous variants. The clones that were linked to disease were reported to be significantly enriched in matched synovial fluid samples from ankylosing spondylitis patients.

Quantitative 5'-RACE with molecular barcodes was used to make the TCR beta libraries. TCRdb re-called the 5' RACE reads through MiXCR, storing one row per CDR3 protein. Among hundreds of thousands of distinct CDR3 sequences listed, approximately 12% were seen once. The sample holds many counts of this clonotype. Its antigen is as yet unknown. CDR1 is MGHRA and CDR2 is YSYEKL in the germline V gene. Trimming left V 1 base short and J 0 bases short, with 11 bases between. The CDR3 has 16 residues. The chain has TRBV4-1 and TRBJ2-3; D possibly corresponds to TRBD1 (6 bases). Sequenced: blood, either unsorted or a sorted T cell fraction (not recorded which). This sequence was found in a male donor with ankylosing spondylitis. The CDR3 DNA reads TGCGCCAGCAGCCAAGTAAGGGGGTCGAGCACAGATACGCAGTATTTT. Translating it yields CASSQVRGSSTDTQYF.